The source of this T cell receptor beta chain is a study of OX40 agonist ivuxolimab in advanced cancers. Turning to the study itself: Patients undergoing dose escalation presented with hepatocellular carcinoma, melanoma, renal cell or head and neck cancer. Study-level points and caveats: Which antigen the expanded peripheral T cells recognized is unknown. Averaging showed that CD8+ T cells had more expanded clones than CD4+ did.

Worth noting for this clone: Its target is not known.

Produced via immunoSEQ multiplex PCR; TCRdb's table is partial and in-frame only. The sample holds about 59,000 clones; roughly 84% are singletons and the top ten take over 2%. The CDR3 is made up of 12 amino acids. The germline gives CDR1 GTSNPN, CDR2 SVGIG (reference sequence). V gave up 5 bases and J gave up 6 bases, with 13 bases separating them. The chain is built from TRBV30 and TRBJ1-1; weak D call: TRBD1 (6 bases). This sequence originates from an adult with an advanced solid tumor such as melanoma, head and neck, liver or kidney cancer. This specimen was CD4+ or CD8+ T cells sorted from blood, taken in a trial of the OX40 agonist ivuxolimab. In DNA form, the CDR3 reads TGTGCCTGGGATAGGGGGATACCTGAAGCTTTCTTT. It translates to CAWDRGIPEAFF.